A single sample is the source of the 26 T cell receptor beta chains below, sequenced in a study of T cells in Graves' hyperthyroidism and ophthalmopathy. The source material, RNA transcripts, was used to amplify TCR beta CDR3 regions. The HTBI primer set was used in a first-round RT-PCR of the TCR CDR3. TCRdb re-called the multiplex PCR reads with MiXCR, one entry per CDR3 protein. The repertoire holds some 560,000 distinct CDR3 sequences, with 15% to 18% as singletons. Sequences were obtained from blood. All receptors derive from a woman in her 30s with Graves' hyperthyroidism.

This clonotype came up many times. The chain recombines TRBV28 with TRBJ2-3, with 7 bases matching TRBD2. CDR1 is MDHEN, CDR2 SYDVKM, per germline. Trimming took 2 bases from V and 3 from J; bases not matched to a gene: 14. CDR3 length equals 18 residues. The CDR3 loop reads CASSLLPTRRERTDTQYF. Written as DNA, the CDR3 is TGTGCCAGCAGTTTACTTCCGACGAGGCGGGAGCGGACAGATACGCAGTATTTT.

CDR3 sequence: CASSDLLLGTGRVNTEAFF. The CDR3 DNA reads TGTGCCAGCAGCGACCTACTTCTGGGGACAGGTCGGGTTAACACTGAAGCTTTCTTT. The J gene is TRBJ1-1, the V gene TRBV9, with TRBD1 identical over 8 bases. CDR1 and CDR2 (germline): SGDLS, YYNGEE. The trim removed 3 bases at V and 2 bases at J, leaving 18 bases unmatched. This CDR3 has 19 amino acids.

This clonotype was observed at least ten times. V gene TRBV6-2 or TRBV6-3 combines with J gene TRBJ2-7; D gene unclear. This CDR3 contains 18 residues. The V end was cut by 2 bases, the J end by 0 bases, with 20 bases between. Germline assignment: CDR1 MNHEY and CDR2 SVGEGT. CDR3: CASSYSNIVNSGSYEQYF. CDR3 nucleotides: TGTGCCAGCAGTTACAGTAATATCGTCAACTCAGGCTCCTACGAGCAGTACTTC.

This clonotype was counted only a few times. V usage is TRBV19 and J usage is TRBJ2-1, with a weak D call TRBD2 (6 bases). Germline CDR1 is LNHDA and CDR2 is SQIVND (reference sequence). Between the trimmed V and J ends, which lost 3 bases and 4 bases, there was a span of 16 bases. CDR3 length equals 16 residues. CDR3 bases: TGTGCCAGTAGTATGGGGGACTCGCTATCATACAATGAGCAGTTCTTC. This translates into CASSMGDSLSYNEQFF.

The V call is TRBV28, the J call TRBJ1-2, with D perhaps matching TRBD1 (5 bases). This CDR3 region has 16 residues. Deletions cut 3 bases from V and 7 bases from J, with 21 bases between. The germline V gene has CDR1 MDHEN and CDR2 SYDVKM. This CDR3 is CASSFWDRVPGSGYTF. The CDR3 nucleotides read TGTGCCAGCAGTTTTTGGGACCGGGTCCCAGGGAGTGGCTACACCTTC.

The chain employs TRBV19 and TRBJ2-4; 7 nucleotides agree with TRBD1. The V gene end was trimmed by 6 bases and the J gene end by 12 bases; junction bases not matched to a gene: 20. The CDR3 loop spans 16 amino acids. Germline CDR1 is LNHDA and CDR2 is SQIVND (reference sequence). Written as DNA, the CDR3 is TGTGCCAGTAGCAATTACCGGGACAGCCTATTAATGGGTCAGTACTTC. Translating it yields CASSNYRDSLLMGQYF.

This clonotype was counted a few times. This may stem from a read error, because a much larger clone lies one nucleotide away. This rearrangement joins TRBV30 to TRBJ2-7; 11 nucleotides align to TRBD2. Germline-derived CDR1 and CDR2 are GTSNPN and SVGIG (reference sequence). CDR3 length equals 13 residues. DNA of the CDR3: TGTGCCCGGAGTGATGGACTAGCGGGCGAGCAGTACTTC. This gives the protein CARSDGLAGEQYF.

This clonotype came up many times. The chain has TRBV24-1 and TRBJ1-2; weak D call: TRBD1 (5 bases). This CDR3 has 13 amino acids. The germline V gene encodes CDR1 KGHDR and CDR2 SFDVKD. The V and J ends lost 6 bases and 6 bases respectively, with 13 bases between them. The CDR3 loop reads CATSSGHYDGYTF. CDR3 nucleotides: TGTGCCACCAGTTCCGGACATTACGATGGCTACACCTTC.

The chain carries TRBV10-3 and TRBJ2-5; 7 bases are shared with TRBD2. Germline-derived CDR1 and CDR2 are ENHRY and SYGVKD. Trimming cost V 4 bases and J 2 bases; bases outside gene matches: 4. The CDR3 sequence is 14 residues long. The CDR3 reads CAISAQGLQETQYF. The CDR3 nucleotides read TGTGCCATCAGTGCGCAGGGACTACAAGAGACCCAGTACTTC.

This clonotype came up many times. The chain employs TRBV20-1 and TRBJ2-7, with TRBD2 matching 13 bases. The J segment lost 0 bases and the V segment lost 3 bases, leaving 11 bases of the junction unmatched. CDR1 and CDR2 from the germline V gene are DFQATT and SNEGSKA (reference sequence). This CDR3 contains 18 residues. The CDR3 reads CSASRGLAGLKSSYEQYF. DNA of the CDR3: TGCAGTGCTAGTCGGGGACTAGCGGGATTAAAAAGCTCCTACGAGCAGTACTTC.

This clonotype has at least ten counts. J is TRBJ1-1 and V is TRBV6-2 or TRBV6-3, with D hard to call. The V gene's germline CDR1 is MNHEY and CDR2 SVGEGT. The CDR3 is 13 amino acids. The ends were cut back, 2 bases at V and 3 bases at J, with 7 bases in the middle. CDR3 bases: TGTGCCAGCAGTTACAACCCCTACACTGAAGCTTTCTTT. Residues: CASSYNPYTEAFF.

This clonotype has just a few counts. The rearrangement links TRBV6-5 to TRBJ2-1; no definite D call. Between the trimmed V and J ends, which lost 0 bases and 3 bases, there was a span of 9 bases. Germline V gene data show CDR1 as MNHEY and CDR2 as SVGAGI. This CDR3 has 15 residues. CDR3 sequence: CASSYSARSYNEQFF. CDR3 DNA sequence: TGTGCCAGCAGTTACTCGGCCCGGAGCTACAATGAGCAGTTCTTC.

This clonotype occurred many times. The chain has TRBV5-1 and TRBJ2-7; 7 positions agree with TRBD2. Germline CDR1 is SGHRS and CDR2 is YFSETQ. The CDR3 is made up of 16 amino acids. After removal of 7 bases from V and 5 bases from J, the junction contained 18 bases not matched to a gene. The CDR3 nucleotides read TGCGCCAGCCGGCAGAGTGGCGGGAGTCCCACCCACGAGCAGTACTTC. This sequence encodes CASRQSGGSPTHEQYF.

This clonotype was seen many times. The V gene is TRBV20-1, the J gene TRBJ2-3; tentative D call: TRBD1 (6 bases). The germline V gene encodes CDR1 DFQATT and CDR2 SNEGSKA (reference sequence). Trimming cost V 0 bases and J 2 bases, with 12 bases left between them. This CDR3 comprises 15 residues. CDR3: CSAREPWGHTDTQYF. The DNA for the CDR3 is TGCAGTGCTAGAGAGCCGTGGGGACACACAGATACGCAGTATTTT.

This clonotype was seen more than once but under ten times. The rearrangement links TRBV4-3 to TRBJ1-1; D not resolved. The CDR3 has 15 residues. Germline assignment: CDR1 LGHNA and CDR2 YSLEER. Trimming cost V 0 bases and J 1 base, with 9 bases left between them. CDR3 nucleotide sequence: TGCGCCAGCAGCCAAGATAGTCAGACGAACACTGAAGCTTTCTTT. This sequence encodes CASSQDSQTNTEAFF.

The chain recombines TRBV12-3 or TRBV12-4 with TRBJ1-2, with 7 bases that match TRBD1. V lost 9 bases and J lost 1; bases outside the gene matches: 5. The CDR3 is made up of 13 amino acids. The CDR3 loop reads CASRQGFNYGYTF. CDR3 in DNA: TGTGCCAGTAGACAGGGCTTTAACTATGGCTACACCTTC.

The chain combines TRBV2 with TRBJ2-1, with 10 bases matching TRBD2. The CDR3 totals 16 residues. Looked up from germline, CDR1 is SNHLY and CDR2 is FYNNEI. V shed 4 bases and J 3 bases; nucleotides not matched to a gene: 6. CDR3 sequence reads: CASSVTSGTDYNEQFF. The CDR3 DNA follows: TGTGCCAGCAGTGTTACTAGCGGGACAGACTACAATGAGCAGTTCTTC.

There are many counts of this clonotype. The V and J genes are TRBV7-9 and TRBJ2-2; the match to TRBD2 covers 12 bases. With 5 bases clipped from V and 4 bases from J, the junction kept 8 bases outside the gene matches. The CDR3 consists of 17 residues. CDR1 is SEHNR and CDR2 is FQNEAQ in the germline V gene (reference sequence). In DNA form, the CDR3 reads TGTGCCAGCAGCCCGTCGACTAGCGGGAGTTTCACCGGGGAGCTGTTTTTT. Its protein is CASSPSTSGSFTGELFF.

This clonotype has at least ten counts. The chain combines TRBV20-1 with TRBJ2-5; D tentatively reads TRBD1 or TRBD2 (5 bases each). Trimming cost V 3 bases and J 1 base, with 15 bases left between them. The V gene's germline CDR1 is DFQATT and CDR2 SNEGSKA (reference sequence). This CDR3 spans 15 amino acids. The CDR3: CSASGRPGTQETQYF. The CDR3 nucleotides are TGCAGTGCTAGTGGTCGCCCCGGGACCCAAGAGACCCAGTACTTC.

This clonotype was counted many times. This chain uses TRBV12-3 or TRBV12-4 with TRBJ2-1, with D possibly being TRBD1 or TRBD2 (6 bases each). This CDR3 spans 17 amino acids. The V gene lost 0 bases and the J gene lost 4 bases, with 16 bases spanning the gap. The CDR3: CASSLAGTGARYNEQFF. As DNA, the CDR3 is TGTGCCAGCAGTTTAGCGGGGACGGGGGCAAGGTACAATGAGCAGTTCTTC.

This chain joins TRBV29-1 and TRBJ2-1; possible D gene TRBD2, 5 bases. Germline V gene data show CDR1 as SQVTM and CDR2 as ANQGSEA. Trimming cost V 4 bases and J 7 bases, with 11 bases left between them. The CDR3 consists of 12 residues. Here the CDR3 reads CSVVEVGNEQFF. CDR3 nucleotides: TGCAGCGTTGTGGAGGTGGGGAATGAGCAGTTCTTC.

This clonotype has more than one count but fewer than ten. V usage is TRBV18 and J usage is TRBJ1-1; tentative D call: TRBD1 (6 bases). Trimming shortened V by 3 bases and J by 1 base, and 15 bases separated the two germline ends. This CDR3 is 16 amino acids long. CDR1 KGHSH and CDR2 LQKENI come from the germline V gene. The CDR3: CASSPNRVRSNTEAFF. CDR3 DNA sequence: TGTGCCAGCTCACCCAACAGGGTTAGGTCGAACACTGAAGCTTTCTTT.

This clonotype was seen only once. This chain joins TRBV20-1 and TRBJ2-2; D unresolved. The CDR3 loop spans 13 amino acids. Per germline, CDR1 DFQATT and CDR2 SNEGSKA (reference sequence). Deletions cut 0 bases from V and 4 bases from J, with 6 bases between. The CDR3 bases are TGCAGTGCTAGAGACGGGCTCACCGGGGAGCTGTTTTTT. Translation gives CSARDGLTGELFF.

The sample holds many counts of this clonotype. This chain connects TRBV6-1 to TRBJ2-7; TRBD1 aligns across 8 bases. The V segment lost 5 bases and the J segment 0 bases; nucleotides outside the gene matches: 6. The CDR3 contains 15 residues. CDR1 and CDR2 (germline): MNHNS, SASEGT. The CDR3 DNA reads TGTGCCAGCAGTCGTACAGGGGGGAGCTCCTACGAGCAGTACTTC. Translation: CASSRTGGSSYEQYF.

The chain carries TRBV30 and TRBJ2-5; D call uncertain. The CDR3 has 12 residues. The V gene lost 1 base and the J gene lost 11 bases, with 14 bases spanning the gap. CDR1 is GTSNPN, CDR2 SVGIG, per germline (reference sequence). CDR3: CAWSEGPALQYF. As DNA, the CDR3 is TGTGCCTGGAGTGAGGGCCCGGCCCTTCAGTACTTC.

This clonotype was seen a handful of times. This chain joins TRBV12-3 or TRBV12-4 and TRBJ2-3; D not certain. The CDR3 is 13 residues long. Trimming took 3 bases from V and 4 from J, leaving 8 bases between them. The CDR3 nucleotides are TGTGCCAGCAGTTTTCAACTGTCAGATACGCAGTATTTT. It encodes CASSFQLSDTQYF.